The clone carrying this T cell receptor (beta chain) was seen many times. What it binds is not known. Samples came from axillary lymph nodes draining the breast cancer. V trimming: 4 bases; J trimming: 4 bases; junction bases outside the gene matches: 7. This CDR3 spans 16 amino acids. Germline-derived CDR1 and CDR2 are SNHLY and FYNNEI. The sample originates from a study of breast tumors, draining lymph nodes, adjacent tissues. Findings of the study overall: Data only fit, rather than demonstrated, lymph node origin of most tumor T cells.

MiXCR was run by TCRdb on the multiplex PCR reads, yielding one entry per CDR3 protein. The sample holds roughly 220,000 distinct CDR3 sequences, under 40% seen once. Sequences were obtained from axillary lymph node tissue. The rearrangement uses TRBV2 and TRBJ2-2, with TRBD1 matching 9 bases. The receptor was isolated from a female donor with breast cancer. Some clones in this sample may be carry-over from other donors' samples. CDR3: CASSVRDRVSTGELFF. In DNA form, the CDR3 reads TGTGCCAGCAGTGTTCGGGACAGGGTCAGCACCGGGGAGCTGTTTTTT.